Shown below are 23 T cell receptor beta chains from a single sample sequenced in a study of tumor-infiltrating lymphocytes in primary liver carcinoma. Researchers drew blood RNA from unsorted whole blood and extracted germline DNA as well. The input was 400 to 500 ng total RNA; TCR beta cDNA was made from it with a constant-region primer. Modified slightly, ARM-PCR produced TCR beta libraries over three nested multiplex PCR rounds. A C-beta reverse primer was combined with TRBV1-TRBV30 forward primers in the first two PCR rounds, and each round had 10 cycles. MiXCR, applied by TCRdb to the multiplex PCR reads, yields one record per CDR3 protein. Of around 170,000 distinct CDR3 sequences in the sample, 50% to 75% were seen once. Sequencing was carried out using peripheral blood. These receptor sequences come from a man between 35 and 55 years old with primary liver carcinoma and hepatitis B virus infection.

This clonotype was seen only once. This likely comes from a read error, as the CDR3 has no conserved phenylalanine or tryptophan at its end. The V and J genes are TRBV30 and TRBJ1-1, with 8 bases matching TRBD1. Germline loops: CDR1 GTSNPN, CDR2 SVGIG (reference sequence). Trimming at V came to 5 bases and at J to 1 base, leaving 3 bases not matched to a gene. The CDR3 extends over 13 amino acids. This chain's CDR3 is CAWSTGENTEAFL. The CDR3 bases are TGTGCCTGGTCGACAGGGGAGAACACTGAAGCTTTCCTT.

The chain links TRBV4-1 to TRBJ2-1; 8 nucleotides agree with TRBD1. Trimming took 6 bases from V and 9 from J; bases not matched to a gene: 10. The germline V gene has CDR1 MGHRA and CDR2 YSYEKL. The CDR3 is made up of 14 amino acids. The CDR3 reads CASSFRTGIGEQFF. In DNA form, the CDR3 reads TGCGCCAGCAGTTTTCGGACAGGGATCGGTGAGCAGTTCTTC.

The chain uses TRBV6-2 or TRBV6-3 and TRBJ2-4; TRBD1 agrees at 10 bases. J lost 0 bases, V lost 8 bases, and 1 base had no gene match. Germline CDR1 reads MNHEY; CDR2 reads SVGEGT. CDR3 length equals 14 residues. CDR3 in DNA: TGTGCCAGCGGGACAGGGGAAGCCAAAAACATTCAGTACTTC. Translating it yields CASGTGEAKNIQYF.

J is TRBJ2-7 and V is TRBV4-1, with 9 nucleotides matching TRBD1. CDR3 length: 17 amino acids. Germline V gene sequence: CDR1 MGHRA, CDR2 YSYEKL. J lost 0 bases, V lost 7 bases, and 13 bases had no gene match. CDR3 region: CASIHGQGLTPSYEQYF. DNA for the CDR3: TGCGCCAGCATCCACGGACAGGGGCTAACCCCCTCCTACGAGCAGTACTTC.

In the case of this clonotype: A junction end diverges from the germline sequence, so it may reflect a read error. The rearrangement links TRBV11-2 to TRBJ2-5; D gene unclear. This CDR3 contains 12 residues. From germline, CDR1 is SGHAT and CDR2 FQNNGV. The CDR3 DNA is TGTGCCAACAGCTCCCTACAAGAGACCAAGTACTTC. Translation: CANSSLQETKYF.

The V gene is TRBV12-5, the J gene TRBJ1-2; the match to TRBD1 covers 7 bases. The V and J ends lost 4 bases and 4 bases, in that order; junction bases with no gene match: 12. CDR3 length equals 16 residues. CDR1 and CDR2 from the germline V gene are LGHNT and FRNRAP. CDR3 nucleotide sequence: TGTGCTAGTGGTTCCCGCGCCGGGACAGCGTTCTATGGCTACACCTTC. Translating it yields CASGSRAGTAFYGYTF.

CDR3 sequence: CASSLEGTSSEQYF. In nucleotides, the CDR3 is TGTGCCAGCAGCTTGGAGGGGACTAGCTCCGAGCAGTACTTC. J is TRBJ2-7 and V is TRBV5-5; the match to TRBD2 covers 9 bases. The germline CDR1 and CDR2 sequences are SGHKS and YYEKEE (reference sequence). V gave up 0 bases and J gave up 6 bases; unmatched junction bases: 4. This CDR3 is 14 amino acids long.

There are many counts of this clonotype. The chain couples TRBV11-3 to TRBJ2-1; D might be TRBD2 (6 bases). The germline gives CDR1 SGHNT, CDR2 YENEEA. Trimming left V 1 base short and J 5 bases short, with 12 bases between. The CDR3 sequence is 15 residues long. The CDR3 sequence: CASSLGREGDNEQFF. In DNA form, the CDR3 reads TGTGCCAGCAGCTTAGGGCGGGAAGGGGACAATGAGCAGTTCTTC.

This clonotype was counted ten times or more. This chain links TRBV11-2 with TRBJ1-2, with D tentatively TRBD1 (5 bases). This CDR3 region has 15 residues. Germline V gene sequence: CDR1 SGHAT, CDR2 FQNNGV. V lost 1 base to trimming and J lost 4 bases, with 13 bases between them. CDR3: CASSLGQGTLYGYTF. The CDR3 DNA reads TGTGCCAGCAGCTTAGGGCAGGGCACTCTCTATGGCTACACCTTC.

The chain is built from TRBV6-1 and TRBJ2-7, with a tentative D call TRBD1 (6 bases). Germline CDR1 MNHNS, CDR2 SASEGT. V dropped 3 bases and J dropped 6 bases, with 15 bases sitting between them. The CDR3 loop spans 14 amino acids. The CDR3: CASSEVGTLSEQYF. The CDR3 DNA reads TGTGCCAGCAGTGAGGTGGGGACACTTTCCGAGCAGTACTTC.

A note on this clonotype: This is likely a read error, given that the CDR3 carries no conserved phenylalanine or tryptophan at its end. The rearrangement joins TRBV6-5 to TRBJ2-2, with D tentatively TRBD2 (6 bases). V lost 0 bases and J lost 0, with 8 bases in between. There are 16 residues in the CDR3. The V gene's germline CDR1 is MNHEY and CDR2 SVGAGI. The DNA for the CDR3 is TGTGCCAGCAGTTACTCGGAGGGTACGAACACCGGGGAGCTGTTTCGT. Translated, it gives CASSYSEGTNTGELFR.

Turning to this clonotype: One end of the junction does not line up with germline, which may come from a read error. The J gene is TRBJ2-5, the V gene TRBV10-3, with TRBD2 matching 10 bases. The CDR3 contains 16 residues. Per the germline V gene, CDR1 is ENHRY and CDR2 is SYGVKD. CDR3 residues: CAITQEASGSTETQYF. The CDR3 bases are TGTGCCATCACCCAGGAGGCTAGCGGGAGTACAGAGACCCAGTATTTC.

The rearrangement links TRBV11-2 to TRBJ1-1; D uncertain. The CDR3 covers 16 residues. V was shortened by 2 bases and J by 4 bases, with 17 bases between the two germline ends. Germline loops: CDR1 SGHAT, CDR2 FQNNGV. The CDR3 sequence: CASSLFRKSGGTEAFF. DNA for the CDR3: TGTGCCAGCAGCTTATTCCGAAAGAGCGGTGGCACTGAAGCTTTCTTT.

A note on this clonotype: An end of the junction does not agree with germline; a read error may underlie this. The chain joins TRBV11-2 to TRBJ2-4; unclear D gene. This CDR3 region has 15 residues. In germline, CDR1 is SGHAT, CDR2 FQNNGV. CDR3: CVSSLEVGLENIQYF. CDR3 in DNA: TGTGTCAGCAGCTTGGAAGTCGGGTTGGAAAACATCCAGTACTTC.

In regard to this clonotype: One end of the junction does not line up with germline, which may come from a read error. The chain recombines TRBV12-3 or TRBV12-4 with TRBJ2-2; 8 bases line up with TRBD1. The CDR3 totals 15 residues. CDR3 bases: TGTGCCAGCAGCATGACAGGGGTTCGGGGCGGGAAGCTGTTTTTT. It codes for CASSMTGVRGGKLFF.

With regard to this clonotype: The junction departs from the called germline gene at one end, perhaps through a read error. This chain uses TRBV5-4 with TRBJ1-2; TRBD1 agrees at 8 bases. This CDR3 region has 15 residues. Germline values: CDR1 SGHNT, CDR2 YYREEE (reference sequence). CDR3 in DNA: TGTGCCAGCAGCCCTCAGGGGGCGCAAAACTATGGTTACACCTTC. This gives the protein CASSPQGAQNYGYTF.

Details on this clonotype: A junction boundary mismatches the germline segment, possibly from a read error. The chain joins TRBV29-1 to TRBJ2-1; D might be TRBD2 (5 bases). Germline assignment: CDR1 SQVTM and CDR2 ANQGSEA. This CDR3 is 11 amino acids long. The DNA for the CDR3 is TGCAACGTTGGGTTCGGGAATGTGCAGTTCTTC. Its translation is CNVGFGNVQFF.

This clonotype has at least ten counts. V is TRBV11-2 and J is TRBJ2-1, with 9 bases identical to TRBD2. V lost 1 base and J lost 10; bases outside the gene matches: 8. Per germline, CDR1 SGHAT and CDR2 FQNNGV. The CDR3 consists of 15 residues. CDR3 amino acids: CASSLGSGSGGEQFF. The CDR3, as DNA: TGTGCCAGCAGCTTAGGTAGCGGGAGTGGAGGGGAGCAGTTCTTC.

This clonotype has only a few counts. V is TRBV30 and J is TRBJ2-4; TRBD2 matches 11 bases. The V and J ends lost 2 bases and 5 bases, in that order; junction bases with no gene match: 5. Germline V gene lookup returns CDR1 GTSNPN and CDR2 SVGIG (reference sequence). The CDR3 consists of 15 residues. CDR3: CAWSRLAGGQNIQYF. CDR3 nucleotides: TGTGCCTGGAGTAGGCTAGCGGGAGGTCAAAACATTCAGTACTTC. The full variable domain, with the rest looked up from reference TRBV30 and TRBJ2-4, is SQTIHQWPATLVQPVGSPLSLECTVEGTSNPNLYWYRQAAGRGLQLLFYSVGIGQISSEVPQNLSASRPQDRQFILSSKKLLLSDSGFYLCAWSRLAGGQNIQYFGAGTRLSVL.

The CDR3 reads CARRSDRDGNQPQHF. CDR3 bases: TGTGCCAGGAGATCCGACAGGGATGGGAATCAGCCCCAGCATTTT. The V and J genes are TRBV6-5 and TRBJ1-5, with TRBD1 identical over 7 bases. The V segment lost 9 bases and the J segment 4 bases; nucleotides outside the gene matches: 12. The CDR3 loop spans 15 amino acids. Germline CDR1 MNHEY, CDR2 SVGAGI.

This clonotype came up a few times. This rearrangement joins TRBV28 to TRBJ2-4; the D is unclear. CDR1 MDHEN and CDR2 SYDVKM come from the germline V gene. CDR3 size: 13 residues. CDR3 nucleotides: TGTGCGACGTTCACAACCAACAAAAACATTCAGTACTTC. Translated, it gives CATFTTNKNIQYF.

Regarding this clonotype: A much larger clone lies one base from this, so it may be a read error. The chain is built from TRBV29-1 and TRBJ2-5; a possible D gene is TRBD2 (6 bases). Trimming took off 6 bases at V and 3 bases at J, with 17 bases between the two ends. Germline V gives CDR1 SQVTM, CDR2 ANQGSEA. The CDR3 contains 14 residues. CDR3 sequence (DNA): TGCAGCGTCCCGAAGTTGGCTAGCGAAGAGACCCAGTACTTC. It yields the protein CSVPKLASEETQYF. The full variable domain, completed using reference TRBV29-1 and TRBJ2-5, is SAVISQKPSRDICQRGTSLTIQCQVDSQVTMMFWYRQQPGQSLTLIATANQGSEATYESGFVIDKFPISRPNLTFSTLTVSNMSPEDSSIYLCSVPKLASEETQYFGPGTRLLVL.

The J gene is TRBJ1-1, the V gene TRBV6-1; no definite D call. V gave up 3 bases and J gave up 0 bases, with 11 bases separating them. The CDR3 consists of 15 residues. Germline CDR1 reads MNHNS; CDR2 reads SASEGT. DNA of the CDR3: TGTGCCAGCAGTGAGGATGGAAGGATGAACACTGAAGCTTTCTTT. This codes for CASSEDGRMNTEAFF.